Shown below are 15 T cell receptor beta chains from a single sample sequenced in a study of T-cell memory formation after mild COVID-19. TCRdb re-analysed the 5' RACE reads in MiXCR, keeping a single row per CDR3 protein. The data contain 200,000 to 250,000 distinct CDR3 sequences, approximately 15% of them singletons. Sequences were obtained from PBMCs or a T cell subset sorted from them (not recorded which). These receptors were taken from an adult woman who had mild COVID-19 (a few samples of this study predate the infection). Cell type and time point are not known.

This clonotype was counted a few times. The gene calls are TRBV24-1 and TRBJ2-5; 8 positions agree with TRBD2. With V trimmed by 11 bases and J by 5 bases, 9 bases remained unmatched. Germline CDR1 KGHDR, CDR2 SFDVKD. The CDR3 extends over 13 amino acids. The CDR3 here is CAREAGEDETQYF. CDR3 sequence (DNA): TGTGCCAGAGAAGCGGGAGAGGACGAGACCCAGTACTTC.

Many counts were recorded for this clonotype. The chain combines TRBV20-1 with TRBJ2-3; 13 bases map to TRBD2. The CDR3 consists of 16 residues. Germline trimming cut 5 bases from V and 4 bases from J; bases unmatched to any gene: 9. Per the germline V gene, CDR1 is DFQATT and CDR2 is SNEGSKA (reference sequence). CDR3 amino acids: CSASGLAGVEADTQYF. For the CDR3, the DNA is TGCAGTGCTTCCGGACTAGCGGGGGTAGAGGCAGATACGCAGTATTTT.

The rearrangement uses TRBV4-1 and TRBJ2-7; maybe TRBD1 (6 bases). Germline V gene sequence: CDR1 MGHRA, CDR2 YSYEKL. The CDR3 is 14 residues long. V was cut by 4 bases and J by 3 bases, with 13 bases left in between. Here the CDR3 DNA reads TGCGCCAGCAGCCGGTTAGGGGGAGACTACGAGCAGTACTTC. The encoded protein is CASSRLGGDYEQYF.

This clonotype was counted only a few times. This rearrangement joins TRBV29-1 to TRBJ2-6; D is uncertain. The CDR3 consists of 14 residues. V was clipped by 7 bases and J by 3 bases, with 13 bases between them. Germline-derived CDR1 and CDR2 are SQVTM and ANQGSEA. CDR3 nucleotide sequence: TGCAGCGACCAAGCGTTAGATGGGGCCAACGTCCTGACTTTC. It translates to CSDQALDGANVLTF.

Here the CDR3 DNA reads TGCGCCAGCAGCCTCGGGGGACTCAATGAGCAGTTCTTC. Translation: CASSLGGLNEQFF. The V and J genes are TRBV5-1 and TRBJ2-1; D is possibly TRBD2 (6 bases). The CDR3 contains 13 residues. Germline loops: CDR1 SGHRS, CDR2 YFSETQ. V lost 4 bases to trimming and J lost 6 bases, with 11 bases between them.

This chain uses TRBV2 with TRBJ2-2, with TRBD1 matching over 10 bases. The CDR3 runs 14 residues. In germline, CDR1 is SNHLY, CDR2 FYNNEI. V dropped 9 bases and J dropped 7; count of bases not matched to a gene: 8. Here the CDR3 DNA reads TGTGCCAGTACGGGACAGGGGTATGGCGGGGAGCTGTTTTTT. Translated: CASTGQGYGGELFF.

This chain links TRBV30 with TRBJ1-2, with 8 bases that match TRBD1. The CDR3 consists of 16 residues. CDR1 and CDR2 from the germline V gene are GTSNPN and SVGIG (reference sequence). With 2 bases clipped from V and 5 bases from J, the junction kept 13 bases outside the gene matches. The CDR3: CAWSSGVSTGGYGYTF. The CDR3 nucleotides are TGTGCCTGGAGTAGTGGCGTCTCCACAGGGGGTTATGGCTACACCTTC.

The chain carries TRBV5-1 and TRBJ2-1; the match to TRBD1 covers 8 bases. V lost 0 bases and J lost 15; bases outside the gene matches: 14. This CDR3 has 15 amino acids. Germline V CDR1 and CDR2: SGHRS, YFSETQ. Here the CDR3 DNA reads TGCGCCAGCAGCTTGGACGGACAGGGCCTATCACGGAGGTTCTTC. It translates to CASSLDGQGLSRRFF.

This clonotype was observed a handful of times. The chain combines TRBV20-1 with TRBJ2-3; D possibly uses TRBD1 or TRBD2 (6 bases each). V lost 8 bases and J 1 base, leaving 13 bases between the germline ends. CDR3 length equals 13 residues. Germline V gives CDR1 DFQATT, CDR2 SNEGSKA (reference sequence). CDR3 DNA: TGCAGTCAAACCGGGGGCGGCACAGATACGCAGTATTTT. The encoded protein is CSQTGGGTDTQYF.

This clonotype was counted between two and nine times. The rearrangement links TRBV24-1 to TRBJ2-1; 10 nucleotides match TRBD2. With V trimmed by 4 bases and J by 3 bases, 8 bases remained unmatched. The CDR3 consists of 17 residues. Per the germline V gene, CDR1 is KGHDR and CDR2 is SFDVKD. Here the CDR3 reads CATSDPSASGSYNEQFF. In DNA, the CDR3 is TGTGCCACCAGTGACCCTTCGGCTAGCGGGAGCTACAATGAGCAGTTCTTC.

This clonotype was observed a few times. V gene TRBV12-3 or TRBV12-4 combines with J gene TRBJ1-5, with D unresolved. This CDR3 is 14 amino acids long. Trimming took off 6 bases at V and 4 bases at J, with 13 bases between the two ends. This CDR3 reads CASRERALNQPQHF. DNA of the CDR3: TGTGCCAGCAGGGAGCGGGCCCTTAATCAGCCCCAGCATTTT.

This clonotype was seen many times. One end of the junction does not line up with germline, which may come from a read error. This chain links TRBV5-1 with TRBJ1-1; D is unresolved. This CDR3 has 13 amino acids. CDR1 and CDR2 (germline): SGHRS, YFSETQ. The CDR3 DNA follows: TGTGCCAGCAGCTTAGAGCGGAACACTGAAGCTTTCTTT. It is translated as CASSLERNTEAFF.

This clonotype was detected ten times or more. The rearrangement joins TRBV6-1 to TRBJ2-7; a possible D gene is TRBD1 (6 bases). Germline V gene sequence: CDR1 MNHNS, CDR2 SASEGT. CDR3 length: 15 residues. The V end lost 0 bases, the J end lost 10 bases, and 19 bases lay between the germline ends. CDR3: CASSEALLVTGRQYF. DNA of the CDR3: TGTGCCAGCAGTGAAGCGCTTCTGGTTACAGGGAGACAGTACTTC.

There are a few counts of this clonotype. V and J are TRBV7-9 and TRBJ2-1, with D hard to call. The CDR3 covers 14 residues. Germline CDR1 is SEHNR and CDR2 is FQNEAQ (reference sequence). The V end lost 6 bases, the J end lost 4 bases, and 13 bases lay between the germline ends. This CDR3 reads CASSGTTAYNEQFF. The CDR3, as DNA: TGTGCCAGCAGTGGAACTACGGCTTACAATGAGCAGTTCTTC.

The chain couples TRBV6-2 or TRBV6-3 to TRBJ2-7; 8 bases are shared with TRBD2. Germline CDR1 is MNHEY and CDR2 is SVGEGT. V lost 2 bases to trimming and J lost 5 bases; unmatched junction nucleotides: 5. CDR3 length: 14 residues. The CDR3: CASSYSGSINEQYF. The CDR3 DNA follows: TGTGCCAGCAGTTACAGCGGGAGTATCAACGAGCAGTACTTC.